This TCR beta chain was recorded in a study of spatial heterogeneity in lung cancer. J gave up 6 bases and V 3 bases, and 19 bases lay outside the gene matches. There are 18 residues in the CDR3. The germline V gene encodes CDR1 SGHRS and CDR2 YFSETQ. The time point was: sample taken at primary tumor resection. The cohort: some 73 early-stage, untreated non-small cell lung cancer patients. This clonotype was picked up a small number of times. The library was designed around alpha chains, so this beta chain is a stray read whose abundance carries little weight. TCR cDNA molecules each carried a unique molecular identifier. In TCRdb, the 5' RACE reads were re-called with MiXCR into one record per CDR3 protein. The sample has around 14,000 distinct CDR3 sequences; roughly 3.6% are singletons.

This chain links TRBV5-1 with TRBJ2-5, with 8 bases fitting TRBD2. The specimen was normal lung tissue next to the tumor, collected at surgery. This TCR was recovered from a male donor with early-stage non-small cell lung cancer. CDR3 amino acids: CASSSAASAGARLQTQYF. DNA for the CDR3: TGCGCCAGCAGCTCTGCCGCCTCAGCGGGAGCACGGTTGCAGACCCAGTACTTC.